The next 22 T cell receptor beta chains were all read from a single sample in a study of vaccination and CD4 T cells after COVID-19. With the Oncomine TCR Beta short-read assay, DNA from cultured CD4+ T cells was sequenced. Using its own MiXCR run on the PCR reads, TCRdb lists one record per CDR3 protein. The table has around 23,000 distinct CDR3 sequences, approximately 32% seen once; the top ten hold more than 9.5%. These receptors' targets are unknown. Time point reported: late sampling 161 to 241 days after vaccination in a few convalescent patients. The treatment: 10-day PBMC culture with coronavirus spike peptide pools or control peptides (ViraFEST assay). Sequences were derived from CD4+ T cells from blood, cultured in vitro, sampled about 7 months after SARS-CoV-2 vaccination. These receptors were collected from a human donor who had recovered from COVID-19.

The chain joins TRBV24-1 to TRBJ2-3; D may correspond to TRBD1 or TRBD2 (5 bases each). The CDR3 has 16 residues. CDR1 and CDR2 from the germline V gene are KGHDR and SFDVKD. The ends were cut back, 0 bases at V and 1 base at J, with 10 bases in the middle. CDR3: CATSDLTSGRTDTQYF. The CDR3 nucleotides read TGTGCCACCAGTGATTTGACGTCGGGACGCACAGATACGCAGTATTTT.

A few counts support this clonotype. The V call is TRBV10-3, the J call TRBJ1-1; D gene ambiguous. This CDR3 is built from 13 residues. Trimming pared 3 bases from V and 0 bases from J, leaving 5 bases between. Per germline, CDR1 ENHRY and CDR2 SYGVKD. The CDR3 nucleotides are TGTGCCATCAGTGAAAGGGTGAACACTGAAGCTTTCTTT. Translation: CAISERVNTEAFF.

This chain links TRBV20-1 with TRBJ2-1; 7 nucleotides align to TRBD2. V shed 6 bases and J 0 bases; nucleotides not matched to a gene: 5. Germline-derived CDR1 and CDR2 are DFQATT and SNEGSKA (reference sequence). The CDR3 has 14 residues. CDR3 coding DNA: TGCAGTGCCAGGGACTATCGCTCCTACAATGAGCAGTTCTTC. It translates to CSARDYRSYNEQFF.

DNA for the CDR3: TGTGCCAGCAGTGTGTCTCAGATTAACTACGAGCAGTACTTC. Protein: CASSVSQINYEQYF. The chain uses TRBV2 and TRBJ2-7, with D hard to call. This CDR3 comprises 14 residues. V was cut by 4 bases and J by 3 bases, with 13 bases left in between. Germline lookup yields CDR1 SNHLY and CDR2 FYNNEI.

This chain connects TRBV6-5 to TRBJ1-2; D not certain. Germline CDR1 MNHEY, CDR2 SVGAGI. This CDR3 comprises 15 residues. V was clipped by 4 bases and J by 2 bases, with 14 bases between them. DNA of the CDR3: TGTGCCAGCAGTTTCGGGCCCGGCCCCAACTATGGCTACACCTTC. This gives the protein CASSFGPGPNYGYTF.

In regard to this clonotype: Its ends do not fully match the called genes, so a read error is possible. This chain joins TRBV7-7 and TRBJ2-2, with 9 bases lining up with TRBD2. Germline V gene lookup returns CDR1 SSHAT and CDR2 FNYEAQ (reference sequence). The length of the CDR3 is 15 residues. CDR3 sequence (DNA): TGTGCTAGCAGCTTTAGCGGGAGTGACACCGGGGAGCTGTTTTTT. Its protein product is CASSFSGSDTGELFF.

This clonotype was seen just once. V usage is TRBV18 and J usage is TRBJ2-7; 9 bases match TRBD2. V gave up 1 base and J gave up 1 base; unmatched junction bases: 5. Germline V gene sequence: CDR1 KGHSH, CDR2 LQKENI. This CDR3 is 16 amino acids long. The CDR3, as DNA: TGTGCCAGCTCACCACGCCGACTAGCGGAGTCCTACGAGCAGTACTTC. Protein product: CASSPRRLAESYEQYF.

This clonotype was picked up a small number of times. The chain couples TRBV20-1 to TRBJ2-3, with a tentative D call TRBD1 (6 bases). This CDR3 has 15 amino acids. Germline V gene lookup returns CDR1 DFQATT and CDR2 SNEGSKA (reference sequence). The V end was cut by 5 bases, the J end by 1 base, with 16 bases between. The CDR3 reads CSAGDTTQGTDTQYF. Here the CDR3 DNA reads TGCAGTGCTGGGGACACGACGCAAGGCACAGATACGCAGTATTTT.

The CDR3 DNA sequence: TGCAGTGCTAGAGATATCGCGTCGAGTACTGGAAACACCATATATTTT. Protein: CSARDIASSTGNTIYF. V gene TRBV20-1 combines with J gene TRBJ1-3; no definite D call. V lost 0 bases and J lost 2, with 14 bases in between. CDR1 and CDR2 from the germline V gene are DFQATT and SNEGSKA (reference sequence). This CDR3 region has 16 residues.

This clonotype turned up a few times. The V gene is TRBV11-3, the J gene TRBJ2-7; 7 bases are a match to TRBD1. From germline, CDR1 is SGHNT and CDR2 YENEEA. V was clipped by 1 base and J by 6 bases; unmatched bases: 3. CDR3 size: 13 residues. CDR3 loop: CASSLVRTGEQYF. CDR3 sequence (DNA): TGTGCCAGCAGCTTAGTAAGGACAGGCGAGCAGTACTTC.

This clonotype was seen a handful of times. One end of the junction fails to match germline, which may point to a read error. The V and J genes are TRBV7-7 and TRBJ2-2, with TRBD2 identical over 8 bases. CDR1 SSHAT and CDR2 FNYEAQ come from the germline V gene (reference sequence). The CDR3 totals 17 residues. CDR3 nucleotides: TGTGCTAGCAGCGACCTTTCGGGCGGGGGGCACACCGGGGAGCTGTTTTTT. Encoded protein: CASSDLSGGGHTGELFF. Supplemented by reference TRBV7-7 and TRBJ2-2, the full variable domain reads GAGVSQSPRYKVTKRGQDVTLRCDPISSHATLYWYQQALGQGPEFLTYFNYEAQPDKSGLPSDRFSAERPEGSISTLTIQRTEQRDSAMYRCASSDLSGGGHTGELFFGEGSRLTVL.

This rearrangement joins TRBV15 to TRBJ2-7, with TRBD2 matching 8 bases. The CDR3 covers 15 residues. The germline CDR1 and CDR2 sequences are LNHNV and YYDKDF (reference sequence). The J segment lost 1 base and the V segment lost 0 bases, leaving 2 bases of the junction unmatched. The CDR3 DNA sequence: TGTGCCACCAGCAGAGATCCGGGGGGGTCCTACGAGCAGTACTTC. It encodes CATSRDPGGSYEQYF. Drawing the rest from reference TRBV15 and TRBJ2-7, the complete variable domain is DAMVIQNPRYQVTQFGKPVTLSCSQTLNHNVMYWYQQKSSQAPKLLFHYYDKDFNNEADTPDNFQSRRPNTSFCFLDIRSPGLGDTAMYLCATSRDPGGSYEQYFGPGTRLTVT.

The CDR3 nucleotides are TGTGCCAGCACCGGGACTAGCGGGAGTGACTACAATGAGCAGTTCTTC. This codes for CASTGTSGSDYNEQFF. The genes are TRBV6-1 and TRBJ2-1; 14 bases agree with TRBD2. V lost 7 bases, J lost 3 bases, and 5 bases stayed unmatched. The CDR3 loop spans 16 amino acids. CDR1 and CDR2 (germline): MNHNS, SASEGT.

V and J are TRBV10-3 and TRBJ1-2, with 11 bases matching TRBD1. With V trimmed by 4 bases and J by 3 bases, 1 base remained unmatched. The CDR3 extends over 14 amino acids. Germline V lookup: CDR1 ENHRY, CDR2 SYGVKD. CDR3 in DNA: TGTGCCATCAGTGGGGACAGGGGGGACTATGGCTACACCTTC. Its protein product is CAISGDRGDYGYTF.

The chain uses TRBV7-9 and TRBJ2-1, with TRBD2 matching 11 bases. Per the germline V gene, CDR1 is SEHNR and CDR2 is FQNEAQ (reference sequence). The CDR3 extends over 17 amino acids. J gave up 8 bases and V 5 bases, and 14 bases lay outside the gene matches. The CDR3 DNA reads as TGTGCCAGCAGCAATTATAGACTAGCGGGACATGCCGATGAGCAGTTCTTC. Its protein product is CASSNYRLAGHADEQFF.

The chain carries TRBV20-1 and TRBJ1-4, with no clear D. The CDR3 runs to 13 residues. In germline, CDR1 is DFQATT, CDR2 SNEGSKA (reference sequence). Trimming pared 4 bases from V and 8 bases from J, leaving 14 bases between. Here the CDR3 DNA reads TGCAGTGCTAACTCAGGCGCGGTGGAAAAACTGTTTTTT. It is translated as CSANSGAVEKLFF.

This clonotype was recorded a few times. The chain has TRBV7-2 and TRBJ2-2; D uncertain. This CDR3 contains 14 residues. V was pared by 3 bases and J by 3 bases, with 8 bases between. In germline, CDR1 is SGHTA, CDR2 FQGNSA. Written as DNA, the CDR3 is TGTGCCAGCAGCTTCGATTCCTACACCGGGGAGCTGTTTTTT. The encoded protein is CASSFDSYTGELFF.

The chain joins TRBV20-1 to TRBJ2-1, with TRBD1 as a possible D gene (6 bases). Germline V lookup: CDR1 DFQATT, CDR2 SNEGSKA (reference sequence). The CDR3 covers 15 residues. V gave up 1 base and J gave up 7 bases, with 17 bases separating them. Here the CDR3 DNA reads TGCAGTGCTAGAGTATTGGGGGAGAGGGGGAATGAGCAGTTCTTC. As protein: CSARVLGERGNEQFF.

This clonotype was observed a few times. V usage is TRBV20-1 and J usage is TRBJ2-7; TRBD1 matches at 8 bases. The CDR3 extends over 14 amino acids. Germline V gene data show CDR1 as DFQATT and CDR2 as SNEGSKA (reference sequence). The V segment lost 1 base and the J segment 3 bases; nucleotides outside the gene matches: 5. CDR3: CSARGGQVDYEQYF. Here the CDR3 DNA reads TGCAGTGCTAGAGGGGGACAGGTAGACTACGAGCAGTACTTC.

This chain links TRBV4-1 with TRBJ1-1; no clear D. This CDR3 is 17 amino acids long. The germline V and J ends were trimmed by 1 base and 0 bases, with 15 bases remaining between them. The germline gives CDR1 MGHRA, CDR2 YSYEKL. The chain's CDR3 is CASSQGVGGFMNTEAFF. CDR3 nucleotide sequence: TGCGCCAGCAGCCAAGGAGTAGGTGGTTTCATGAACACTGAAGCTTTCTTT.

V usage is TRBV29-1 and J usage is TRBJ2-5, with a weak D call TRBD1 (6 bases). This CDR3 is built from 15 residues. The germline V gene has CDR1 SQVTM and CDR2 ANQGSEA. V was cut by 4 bases and J by 5 bases, with 20 bases left in between. CDR3 region: CSVVRGPGVHETQYF. DNA for the CDR3: TGCAGCGTTGTTCGGGGACCAGGGGTCCATGAGACCCAGTACTTC.

The J gene is TRBJ2-7, the V gene TRBV29-1; 7 bases match TRBD1. CDR1 SQVTM and CDR2 ANQGSEA come from the germline V gene. The CDR3 length is 13 residues. V dropped 4 bases and J dropped 5; count of bases not matched to a gene: 8. CDR3 sequence (DNA): TGCAGCGTTGCACAGGGGAAAATCAACGAGCAGTACTTC. Residues: CSVAQGKINEQYF.